The 27 T cell receptor beta chains in this list originate from one sample, sequenced in a study of blood T cells in healthy people across ages. Using a J-beta primer mix together with a sample-barcoded 5' primer, a second PCR was run for roughly 7 to 11 cycles. From the 5' RACE reads, TCRdb called clonotypes with MiXCR, one entry per CDR3 protein. The sample has hundreds of thousands of distinct CDR3 sequences, around 50% seen once; the top ten hold roughly 25%. Sample: blood. Receptors were obtained from a man aged 35-49 years in good health.

The chain employs TRBV7-9 and TRBJ2-7; D perhaps matches TRBD1 (6 bases). Between the trimmed V and J ends, which lost 1 base and 1 base, there was a span of 14 bases. The CDR3 has 16 amino acids. Germline V gene sequence: CDR1 SEHNR, CDR2 FQNEAQ (reference sequence). As DNA, the CDR3 is TGTGCCAGCAGCTTAGGGACAGACGGACCTTCCTACGAGCAGTACTTC. Translation: CASSLGTDGPSYEQYF.

This rearrangement joins TRBV11-1 to TRBJ2-3; D remains ambiguous. CDR1 is SGHAT and CDR2 is FQDESV in the germline V gene (reference sequence). The CDR3 has 17 residues. V lost 4 bases, J lost 1 base, and 18 bases lay in between. The CDR3 sequence: CASSSPGSGRGTDTQYF. The CDR3 bases are TGTGCCAGCAGCTCCCCCGGGTCGGGCCGGGGCACAGATACGCAGTATTTT.

The chain joins TRBV6-1 to TRBJ2-3, with D tentatively TRBD1 (6 bases). Trimming stripped 7 bases from V and 3 bases from J, with 23 bases between. The CDR3 length is 17 residues. Germline assignment: CDR1 MNHNS and CDR2 SASEGT. CDR3 region: CASIEPRGRGITDTQYF. The DNA for the CDR3 is TGTGCCAGCATTGAGCCACGGGGCAGGGGTATAACAGATACGCAGTATTTT.

This chain uses TRBV20-1 with TRBJ2-5; 7 bases align to TRBD1. This CDR3 comprises 14 residues. The V gene's germline CDR1 is DFQATT and CDR2 SNEGSKA (reference sequence). The ends lost 3 bases at V and 1 base at J; junction bases unmatched: 5. The CDR3 DNA sequence: TGCAGTGCTAGTCAGACAGGGCCCCAAGAGACCCAGTACTTC. It translates to CSASQTGPQETQYF.

CDR3 sequence: CASSPRLGLGGETQYF. The CDR3 DNA is TGCGCCAGCAGCCCAAGATTGGGACTAGGTGGAGAGACCCAGTACTTC. The chain combines TRBV4-3 with TRBJ2-7, with TRBD2 matching 8 bases. TRBJ2-5 matches the DNA end more closely, so the J call is doubtful. Germline V gene lookup returns CDR1 LGHNA and CDR2 YSLEER. CDR3 size: 16 residues.

The chain has TRBV28 and TRBJ2-3; D is unresolved. Trimming cost V 6 bases and J 2 bases, with 9 bases left between them. Germline V gene sequence: CDR1 MDHEN, CDR2 SYDVKM. This CDR3 region has 13 residues. In nucleotides, the CDR3 is TGTGCCAGCAGACCTACTGCCACAGATACGCAGTATTTT. It is translated as CASRPTATDTQYF.

The chain carries TRBV20-1 and TRBJ1-6; no reliable D call. From germline, CDR1 is DFQATT and CDR2 SNEGSKA (reference sequence). Trimming cost V 1 base and J 5 bases, with 6 bases left between them. The CDR3 length is 13 residues. The CDR3: CSARGLNNSPLHF. The CDR3 DNA reads TGCAGTGCTAGAGGCCTAAATAATTCACCCCTCCACTTT.

The CDR3 bases are TGCAGCGTTGAGTCTGGCGGGAGGCTTGAAGCTTTCTTT. Amino acid sequence: CSVESGGRLEAFF. This chain joins TRBV29-1 and TRBJ1-1, with D uncertain. The CDR3 has 13 amino acids. The ends were cut back, 3 bases at V and 7 bases at J, with 15 bases in the middle. CDR1 is SQVTM, CDR2 ANQGSEA, per germline. The full variable domain, its missing parts supplied by reference TRBV29-1 and TRBJ1-1, is SAVISQKPSRDICQRGTSLTIQCQVDSQVTMMFWYRQQPGQSLTLIATANQGSEATYESGFVIDKFPISRPNLTFSTLTVSNMSPEDSSIYLCSVESGGRLEAFFGQGTRLTVV.

This clonotype was picked up a small number of times. J is TRBJ2-5 and V is TRBV6-1; 11 bases align to TRBD1. CDR1 and CDR2 (germline): MNHNS, SASEGT. Germline trimming cut 7 bases from V and 1 base from J; bases unmatched to any gene: 17. CDR3 length: 19 amino acids. CDR3 sequence (DNA): TGTGCCAGCACTCTAAAGGGAGGTACGGGACAGGGGGTCCAAGAGACCCAGTACTTC. It encodes CASTLKGGTGQGVQETQYF.

This clonotype was counted a few times. The chain couples TRBV14 to TRBJ1-4; D possibly corresponds to TRBD1 (5 bases). The length of the CDR3 is 14 residues. V shed 1 base and J shed 6 bases, with 9 bases lying between them. Germline V lookup: CDR1 SGHDN, CDR2 FVKESK. Written as DNA, the CDR3 is TGTGCCAGCAGCCAAGGATTCAGGGATGAAAAACTGTTTTTT. Amino acids: CASSQGFRDEKLFF.

The chain links TRBV28 to TRBJ1-2, with a weak D call TRBD1 (5 bases). This CDR3 spans 15 amino acids. V was cut by 3 bases and J by 1 base, with 12 bases left in between. Germline CDR1 is MDHEN and CDR2 is SYDVKM. The chain's CDR3 is CASSLGGIRNYGYTF. DNA of the CDR3: TGTGCCAGCAGTTTGGGGGGGATCCGTAACTATGGCTACACCTTC.

The gene calls are TRBV9 and TRBJ2-1; no reliable D call. V was trimmed by 0 bases and J by 8 bases, leaving 15 bases between them. The CDR3 contains 15 residues. Germline V CDR1 and CDR2: SGDLS, YYNGEE. The CDR3 nucleotides read TGTGCCAGCAGCGTAGGCAGGACCGCGGTCCATGAGCAGTTCTTC. Translation: CASSVGRTAVHEQFF.

The rearrangement joins TRBV5-1 to TRBJ2-4; 9 bases align to TRBD2. The end of the DNA aligns better with TRBJ2-7, so the J call may be wrong. This CDR3 contains 15 residues. Germline V gene sequence: CDR1 SGHRS, CDR2 YFSETQ. The DNA for the CDR3 is TGCGCCAGCAGCTTGGCGTCTAGCGGGACCCACGAGCAGTACTTC. Its translation is CASSLASSGTHEQYF.

V and J are TRBV7-2 and TRBJ2-3; 9 bases fit TRBD2. Per germline, CDR1 SGHTA and CDR2 FQGNSA. The V gene end was trimmed by 1 base and the J gene end by 7 bases; junction bases not matched to a gene: 9. This CDR3 has 16 residues. The CDR3 coding sequence is TGTGCCAGCAGCTTAGGACCGCTAGCGGGAAGGAATACGCAGTATTTT. Its protein product is CASSLGPLAGRNTQYF.

This chain connects TRBV9 to TRBJ2-7; the D is unclear. Germline lookup yields CDR1 SGDLS and CDR2 YYNGEE. The CDR3 consists of 15 residues. V was trimmed by 0 bases and J by 2 bases, leaving 12 bases between them. CDR3 nucleotides: TGTGCCAGCAGCGTAGATTTTAGGGAAACCTACGAGCAGTACTTC. It codes for CASSVDFRETYEQYF.

The chain links TRBV4-2 to TRBJ2-3, with 8 positions matching TRBD2. The CDR3 covers 15 residues. Per germline, CDR1 LGHNA and CDR2 YNFKEQ. V gave up 4 bases and J gave up 5 bases; unmatched junction bases: 8. The CDR3 region is CASSPVGGAGDTQYF. Written as DNA, the CDR3 is TGTGCCAGCAGCCCCGTCGGGGGGGCCGGAGATACGCAGTATTTT.

The genes are TRBV12-3 or TRBV12-4 and TRBJ2-4; the D gene could be TRBD1 or TRBD2 (5 bases each). CDR3 length: 13 residues. The germline V and J ends were trimmed by 7 bases and 10 bases, with 17 bases remaining between them. DNA for the CDR3: TGTGCCAGCAATGAGGACGGGGACGGGATTCAGTACTTC. Protein: CASNEDGDGIQYF.

V is TRBV7-9 and J is TRBJ2-2; a weak D match, TRBD1 (5 bases). Looked up from germline, CDR1 is SEHNR and CDR2 is FQNEAQ (reference sequence). Trimming shortened V by 6 bases and J by 0 bases, and 8 bases separated the two germline ends. The CDR3 is 14 residues long. The CDR3 sequence: CASRGATNTGELFF. The CDR3 coding sequence is TGTGCCAGCAGAGGGGCGACGAACACCGGGGAGCTGTTTTTT.

The chain carries TRBV5-6 and TRBJ1-5; TRBD1 matches 8 bases. The CDR3 consists of 16 residues. CDR1 is SGHDT and CDR2 is YYEEEE in the germline V gene. Trimming took 1 base from V and 5 from J; bases not matched to a gene: 8. The CDR3 nucleotides read TGTGCCAGCAGCTTGTTCCGGGACAGGTCGCATCAGCCCCAGCATTTT. Amino acids: CASSLFRDRSHQPQHF.

A few counts support this clonotype. This chain connects TRBV7-2 to TRBJ2-5; D possibly corresponds to TRBD2 (7 bases). This CDR3 is 14 amino acids long. Germline V gene lookup returns CDR1 SGHTA and CDR2 FQGNSA. Deletions cut 5 bases from V and 1 base from J, with 11 bases between. The CDR3 loop reads CASSLGGPQETQYF. The DNA of the CDR3 is TGTGCCAGCAGCCTGGGGGGGCCCCAAGAGACCCAGTACTTC.

This chain connects TRBV6-4 to TRBJ2-2, with 8 bases that match TRBD2. Germline loops: CDR1 MRHNA, CDR2 SNTAGT. With V trimmed by 0 bases and J by 4 bases, 1 base remained unmatched. This CDR3 region has 15 residues. CDR3 sequence: CASSDSGTSTGELFF. The CDR3 nucleotides read TGTGCCAGCAGTGACTCCGGGACTAGCACCGGGGAGCTGTTTTTT.

This clonotype was seen a handful of times. The genes are TRBV7-3 and TRBJ2-3; no clear D gene. CDR1 is SGHTA and CDR2 is FQGTGA in the germline V gene. Trimming shortened V by 1 base and J by 3 bases, and 5 bases separated the two germline ends. The CDR3 consists of 13 residues. CDR3 protein: CASSLMGTDTQYF. CDR3 bases: TGTGCCAGCAGCTTAATGGGGACAGATACGCAGTATTTT.

The chain links TRBV24-1 to TRBJ2-1, with D tentatively TRBD2 (6 bases). CDR1 and CDR2 from the germline V gene are KGHDR and SFDVKD. The CDR3 sequence is 19 residues long. Trimming pared 1 base from V and 8 bases from J, leaving 26 bases between. The DNA for the CDR3 is TGTGCCACCAGTGATTTTAACGGCGGGGAGGCGATCCCGGTGGATGAGCAGTTCTTC. Amino acids: CATSDFNGGEAIPVDEQFF.

The chain combines TRBV4-3 with TRBJ2-1, with 8 nucleotides matching TRBD1. Trimming took 1 base from V and 3 from J; bases not matched to a gene: 8. The CDR3 has 17 amino acids. Germline V CDR1 and CDR2: LGHNA, YSLEER. The CDR3 nucleotides read TGCGCCAGCAGCCAAGGAGGGACAGGCCTATTCTACAATGAGCAGTTCTTC. This encodes CASSQGGTGLFYNEQFF.

This clonotype was observed a few times. V and J are TRBV10-3 and TRBJ1-1, with D perhaps TRBD1 (6 bases). The germline gives CDR1 ENHRY, CDR2 SYGVKD. V was pared by 2 bases and J by 0 bases, with 7 bases between. The CDR3 has 14 amino acids. In DNA, the CDR3 is TGTGCCATCAGTGAGGGGGGCCTGAACACTGAAGCTTTCTTT. Amino acids: CAISEGGLNTEAFF.

The gene calls are TRBV7-3 and TRBJ2-5; D not certain. Trimming removed 5 bases at V and 5 bases at J, with 12 bases between. CDR1 is SGHTA, CDR2 FQGTGA, per germline. The CDR3 covers 13 residues. The CDR3 loop reads CASSPATLETQYF. Here the CDR3 DNA reads TGTGCCAGCAGCCCCGCTACCCTCGAGACCCAGTACTTC.

This clonotype was found a few times. CDR3 sequence (DNA): TGTGCCAGCAGGAAGACCAGGGAGGCTGGGGCCAACGTCCTGACTTTC. Translation gives CASRKTREAGANVLTF. This chain connects TRBV6-2 or TRBV6-3 to TRBJ2-6; TRBD2 is a possible D gene (6 bases). The germline V and J ends were trimmed by 6 bases and 2 bases, with 14 bases remaining between them. In germline, CDR1 is MNHEY, CDR2 SVGEGT. The CDR3 length is 16 residues.